A single sample gave rise to the 29 T cell receptor beta chains below, sequenced in a study of blood T cell repertoires in COVID-19. Measured with immunoSEQ multiplex PCR; TCRdb has only the in-frame clones, and not every one. The sample includes under 55,000 clones, less than 90% of them seen just once. The sequencing input was peripheral blood. All receptors come from a man between 50 and 59 years old with acute or convalescent COVID-19.

This rearrangement joins TRBV9 to TRBJ2-5; 9 nucleotides align to TRBD2. The CDR3 is made up of 14 amino acids. Germline V gene lookup returns CDR1 SGDLS and CDR2 YYNGEE. V lost 0 bases and J lost 5; bases outside the gene matches: 2. The CDR3 region has the DNA TGTGCCAGCAGCGTAGTAGCGGGAGCTGAGACCCAGTACTTC. Amino acids: CASSVVAGAETQYF.

The V gene is TRBV18, the J gene TRBJ1-4; 10 nucleotides match TRBD1. The CDR3 is made up of 13 amino acids. J was trimmed by 5 bases and V by 8 bases; bases with no gene match: 2. Germline V lookup: CDR1 KGHSH, CDR2 LQKENI. CDR3 protein: CASQGQGNEKLFF. CDR3 coding DNA: TGTGCCAGCCAGGGACAGGGGAATGAAAAACTGTTTTTT. Together with reference TRBV18 and TRBJ1-4, the CDR3 gives the full variable domain: NAGVMQNPRHLVRRRGQEARLRCSPMKGHSHVYWYRQLPEEGLKFMVYLQKENIIDESGMPKERFSAEFPKEGPSILRIQQVVRGDSAAYFCASQGQGNEKLFFGSGTQLSVL.

The chain carries TRBV28 and TRBJ2-1; D may be TRBD1 (5 bases). Deletions cut 2 bases from V and 4 bases from J, with 21 bases between. There are 18 residues in the CDR3. Germline V gene lookup returns CDR1 MDHEN and CDR2 SYDVKM. CDR3 bases: TGTGCCAGCAGTTTACCCTATGCAGGGAAGGGATCATACAATGAGCAGTTCTTC. Encoded protein: CASSLPYAGKGSYNEQFF.

The genes are TRBV7-3 and TRBJ2-3, with 12 bases aligning to TRBD2. CDR3 length: 14 amino acids. Germline V lookup: CDR1 SGHTA, CDR2 FQGTGA. V lost 8 bases to trimming and J lost 6 bases; unmatched junction nucleotides: 6. CDR3 sequence: CASEASGRADTQYF. CDR3 nucleotide sequence: TGTGCCAGCGAGGCTAGCGGGAGGGCCGATACGCAGTATTTT.

The chain uses TRBV6-6 and TRBJ1-6, with TRBD1 as a possible D gene (5 bases). CDR3 size: 16 residues. V dropped 4 bases and J dropped 6 bases, with 16 bases sitting between them. The V gene's germline CDR1 is MNHNY and CDR2 SVGAGI (reference sequence). CDR3 loop: CASSFHRQHSNSPLHF. The CDR3 DNA follows: TGTGCCAGCAGTTTTCACCGACAGCACTCTAATTCACCCCTCCACTTT.

The chain has TRBV19 and TRBJ2-3; D might be TRBD2 (5 bases). Germline CDR1 is LNHDA and CDR2 is SQIVND (reference sequence). The CDR3 runs 16 residues. Deletions cut 1 base from V and 0 bases from J, with 11 bases between. The DNA of the CDR3 is TGTGCCAGTAGTATAGTGGCGGGTCCTAGCACAGATACGCAGTATTTT. Translating it yields CASSIVAGPSTDTQYF. Full variable domain (missing parts from reference TRBV19 and TRBJ2-3): DGGITQSPKYLFRKEGQNVTLSCEQNLNHDAMYWYRQDPGQGLRLIYYSQIVNDFQKGDIAEGYSVSREKKESFPLTVTSAQKNPTAFYLCASSIVAGPSTDTQYFGPGTRLTVL.

The chain couples TRBV5-3 to TRBJ1-6; no definite D call. TRBV5-3 is filed as an ORF, its function uncertain. V lost 2 bases to trimming and J lost 1 base, with 16 bases between them. This CDR3 has 18 amino acids. The CDR3 DNA follows: TGTGCCAGAAGCTTCTTTCGCGCCCGGGGATCCTATAATTCACCCCTCCACTTT. Its translation: CARSFFRARGSYNSPLHF.

The V and J genes are TRBV5-4 and TRBJ2-3; D is undetermined. V was clipped by 3 bases and J by 2 bases, with 10 bases between them. From germline, CDR1 is SGHNT and CDR2 YYREEE (reference sequence). The length of the CDR3 is 14 residues. CDR3 in DNA: TGTGCCAGCAGCTCCATCTATGACACAGATACGCAGTATTTT. Its protein is CASSSIYDTDTQYF.

V usage is TRBV19 and J usage is TRBJ2-1, with D tentatively TRBD2 (6 bases). The CDR3 covers 15 residues. The germline CDR1 and CDR2 sequences are LNHDA and SQIVND (reference sequence). Trimming removed 6 bases at V and 4 bases at J, with 16 bases between. This chain's CDR3 is CASRQLTSGYNEQFF. CDR3 nucleotides: TGTGCCAGTAGGCAATTGACTAGTGGATACAATGAGCAGTTCTTC.

The V call is TRBV4-1, the J call TRBJ2-1; 14 nucleotides agree with TRBD2. The CDR3 is made up of 16 amino acids. Looked up from germline, CDR1 is MGHRA and CDR2 is YSYEKL. Unmatched junction bases numbered 7, after V lost 3 bases and J lost 9 bases. The CDR3 loop reads CASSHGTSGRRSEQFF. CDR3 DNA: TGCGCCAGCAGCCACGGGACTAGCGGGAGACGAAGTGAGCAGTTCTTC.

The chain recombines TRBV5-1 with TRBJ2-5; 8 nucleotides line up with TRBD1. This CDR3 is 17 amino acids long. V lost 0 bases to trimming and J lost 4 bases; unmatched junction nucleotides: 11. Per the germline V gene, CDR1 is SGHRS and CDR2 is YFSETQ. The CDR3 DNA follows: TGCGCCAGCAGCTTGGCCCAAACTTCCAGGGGGCGAGAGACCCAGTACTTC. Its protein product is CASSLAQTSRGRETQYF.

CDR3: CASSDGQGGSQETQYF. The CDR3 region has the DNA TGCGCCAGCAGTGATGGGCAGGGCGGATCTCAAGAGACCCAGTACTTC. The genes are TRBV10-1 and TRBJ2-5, with D possibly being TRBD1 (5 bases). Germline CDR1 is WNHNN and CDR2 is SYGVQD (reference sequence). Trimming took 3 bases from V and 2 from J, leaving 16 bases between them. The CDR3 has 16 residues.

The rearrangement uses TRBV30 and TRBJ2-7; 10 nucleotides agree with TRBD1. This CDR3 region has 15 residues. Unmatched junction bases numbered 5, after V lost 2 bases and J lost 1 base. CDR1 GTSNPN and CDR2 SVGIG come from the germline V gene (reference sequence). DNA for the CDR3: TGTGCCTGGAGTCGACAGGGGGCGTATTCCTACGAGCAGTACTTC. As protein: CAWSRQGAYSYEQYF.

CDR3 bases: TGTGCCAGCGGACAGGGGTCCGAGCAGTACTTC. Its translation is CASGQGSEQYF. This rearrangement joins TRBV6-5 to TRBJ2-7; 9 positions agree with TRBD1. CDR1 MNHEY and CDR2 SVGAGI come from the germline V gene. This CDR3 has 11 residues. Unmatched junction bases numbered 2, after V lost 8 bases and J lost 6 bases.

This rearrangement joins TRBV5-5 to TRBJ1-2, with D possibly being TRBD1 (6 bases). The V end lost 3 bases, the J end lost 4 bases, and 13 bases lay between the germline ends. Germline loops: CDR1 SGHKS, CDR2 YYEKEE (reference sequence). This CDR3 comprises 14 residues. CDR3 DNA: TGTGCCAGCAGCTGGACACAGGGAGTCTATGGCTACACCTTC. This codes for CASSWTQGVYGYTF.

The chain couples TRBV14 to TRBJ2-7; D may be TRBD2 (5 bases). The V gene lost 0 bases and the J gene lost 2 bases, with 11 bases spanning the gap. This CDR3 spans 15 amino acids. The germline gives CDR1 SGHDN, CDR2 FVKESK. The CDR3 spells CASSQEFGRAYEQYF. The DNA for the CDR3 is TGTGCCAGCAGCCAAGAATTTGGGCGGGCCTACGAGCAGTACTTC.

The chain couples TRBV4-1 to TRBJ1-4, with TRBD1 as a possible D gene (5 bases). Trimming took 11 bases from V and 9 from J, leaving 19 bases between them. Germline V gives CDR1 MGHRA, CDR2 YSYEKL. CDR3 length: 13 amino acids. CDR3 nucleotide sequence: TGCGCCGCTAAGGAGCAGGGATCTCAAAAACTGTTTTTT. Amino acid sequence: CAAKEQGSQKLFF.

This chain uses TRBV12-3 or TRBV12-4 with TRBJ2-7; D possibly corresponds to TRBD2 (5 bases). V gave up 5 bases and J gave up 1 base, with 6 bases separating them. This CDR3 is built from 12 residues. The CDR3 protein is CASSPGSYEQYF. The CDR3 DNA follows: TGTGCCAGCAGTCCGGGATCCTACGAGCAGTACTTC.

The chain employs TRBV7-9 and TRBJ1-2, with TRBD1 as a possible D gene (6 bases). The V end was cut by 1 base, the J end by 5 bases, with 14 bases between. There are 15 residues in the CDR3. Germline V gene data show CDR1 as SEHNR and CDR2 as FQNEAQ (reference sequence). This chain's CDR3 is CASSLGIRDIYGYTF. CDR3 DNA: TGTGCCAGCAGCTTAGGAATCCGGGACATTTATGGCTACACCTTC.

The V gene is TRBV12-3 or TRBV12-4, the J gene TRBJ1-2, with D perhaps matching TRBD1 (6 bases). The CDR3 spans 12 residues. The V end was cut by 4 bases, the J end by 7 bases, with 10 bases between. CDR3 sequence (DNA): TGTGCCAGCAGTTCGGGACAACTTGGCTACACCTTC. This encodes CASSSGQLGYTF.

The chain is built from TRBV18 and TRBJ1-1; 8 bases map to TRBD1. V shed 0 bases, J shed 4 bases, and the junction held 7 bases outside the gene matches. The CDR3 covers 16 residues. Germline lookup yields CDR1 KGHSH and CDR2 LQKENI. The CDR3 loop is CASSPPYGQGFTEAFF. CDR3 coding DNA: TGTGCCAGCTCACCACCATATGGACAGGGTTTCACTGAAGCTTTCTTT.

The V gene is TRBV2, the J gene TRBJ1-5; D is perhaps TRBD1 (5 bases). Between the trimmed V and J ends, which lost 2 bases and 0 bases, there was a span of 8 bases. CDR1 is SNHLY and CDR2 is FYNNEI in the germline V gene. The CDR3 consists of 15 residues. The CDR3 sequence: CASSEYRTSNQPQHF. The CDR3 nucleotides are TGTGCCAGCAGTGAATACAGGACTAGCAATCAGCCCCAGCATTTT. The full variable domain, its missing parts supplied by reference TRBV2 and TRBJ1-5, is EPEVTQTPSHQVTQMGQEVILRCVPISNHLYFYWYRQILGQKVEFLVSFYNNEISEKSEIFDDQFSVERPDGSNFTLKIRSTKLEDSAMYFCASSEYRTSNQPQHFGDGTRLSIL.

V usage is TRBV7-3 and J usage is TRBJ2-1; 15 bases map to TRBD2. This CDR3 is built from 17 residues. Germline V gene data show CDR1 as SGHTA and CDR2 as FQGTGA. V was clipped by 5 bases and J by 4 bases; unmatched bases: 6. The CDR3 sequence is CASSTIGLAGGYNEQFF. The CDR3 DNA is TGTGCCAGCAGCACTATCGGACTAGCGGGAGGGTACAATGAGCAGTTCTTC. The whole variable domain, remainder taken from reference TRBV7-3 and TRBJ2-1, is GAGVSQTPSNKVTEKGKYVELRCDPISGHTALYWYRQSLGQGPEFLIYFQGTGAADDSGLPNDRFFAVRPEGSVSTLKIQRTERGDSAVYLCASSTIGLAGGYNEQFFGPGTRLTVL.

V gene TRBV6-6 combines with J gene TRBJ1-1; 9 bases are a match to TRBD1. Germline V gene data show CDR1 as MNHNY and CDR2 as SVGAGI (reference sequence). V shed 3 bases and J 5 bases; nucleotides not matched to a gene: 4. This CDR3 is 14 amino acids long. Here the CDR3 DNA reads TGTGCCAGCAGTTATGGGACAGGGCCGACTGAAGCTTTCTTT. This gives the protein CASSYGTGPTEAFF.

The chain carries TRBV2 and TRBJ2-2, with D perhaps TRBD2 (5 bases). Germline V CDR1 and CDR2: SNHLY, FYNNEI. The CDR3 extends over 16 amino acids. V shed 4 bases and J shed 5 bases, with 17 bases lying between them. The chain's CDR3 is CASSGPAERWTGELFF. CDR3 in DNA: TGTGCCAGCAGTGGACCAGCGGAGAGGTGGACCGGGGAGCTGTTTTTT.

The V call is TRBV7-9, the J call TRBJ1-2; D perhaps matches TRBD1 (5 bases). Germline V CDR1 and CDR2: SEHNR, FQNEAQ (reference sequence). Trimming cost V 3 bases and J 2 bases, with 10 bases left between them. The CDR3 is made up of 14 amino acids. The DNA of the CDR3 is TGTGCCAGCAGCTTTAACAGGCGGAACTATGGCTACACCTTC. Encoded protein: CASSFNRRNYGYTF. Drawing the rest from reference TRBV7-9 and TRBJ1-2, the complete variable domain is DTGVSQNPRHKITKRGQNVTFRCDPISEHNRLYWYRQTLGQGPEFLTYFQNEAQLEKSRLLSDRFSAERPKGSFSTLEIQRTEQGDSAMYLCASSFNRRNYGYTFGSGTRLTVV.

V gene TRBV7-9 combines with J gene TRBJ2-7; D call uncertain. V was clipped by 5 bases and J by 5 bases, with 7 bases between them. Germline CDR1 SEHNR, CDR2 FQNEAQ (reference sequence). The length of the CDR3 is 11 residues. Written as DNA, the CDR3 is TGTGCCAGCAGCCATCAGGACGAGCAGTACTTC. This translates into CASSHQDEQYF.

The gene calls are TRBV10-2 and TRBJ1-5; possibly TRBD1 for D (6 bases). Germline V CDR1 and CDR2: WSHSY, SAAADI. This CDR3 spans 14 amino acids. V shed 4 bases and J shed 7 bases, with 14 bases lying between them. The CDR3 loop reads CASSVGGRGQPQHF. CDR3 nucleotides: TGCGCCAGCAGTGTGGGGGGGCGCGGGCAGCCCCAGCATTTT.

This clone was found a few times. Here the CDR3 reads CASSQELVRTEAFF. The CDR3 DNA is TGTGCCAGCAGCCAGGAGCTGGTACGCACTGAAGCTTTCTTT. The chain carries TRBV3-1 (or the pseudogene TRBV3-2) and TRBJ1-1, with D unresolved. V was pared by 3 bases and J by 4 bases, with 12 bases between. The CDR3 spans 14 residues. Germline CDR1 is LGHDT and CDR2 is YNNKEL (reference sequence).